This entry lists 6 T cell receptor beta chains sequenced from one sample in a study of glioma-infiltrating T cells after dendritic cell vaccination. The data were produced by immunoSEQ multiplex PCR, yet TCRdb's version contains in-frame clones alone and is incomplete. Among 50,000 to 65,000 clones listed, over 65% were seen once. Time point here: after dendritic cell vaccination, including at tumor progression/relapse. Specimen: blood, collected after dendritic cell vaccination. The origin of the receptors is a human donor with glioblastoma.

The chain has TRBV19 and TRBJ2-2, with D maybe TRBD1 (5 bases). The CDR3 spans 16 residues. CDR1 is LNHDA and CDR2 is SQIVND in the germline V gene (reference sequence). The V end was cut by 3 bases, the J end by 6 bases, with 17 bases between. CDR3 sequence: CASSMRQYTVPGELFF. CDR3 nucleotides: TGTGCCAGTAGTATGAGACAGTATACGGTCCCCGGGGAGCTGTTTTTT. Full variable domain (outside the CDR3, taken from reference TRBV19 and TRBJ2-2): DGGITQSPKYLFRKEGQNVTLSCEQNLNHDAMYWYRQDPGQGLRLIYYSQIVNDFQKGDIAEGYSVSREKKESFPLTVTSAQKNPTAFYLCASSMRQYTVPGELFFGEGSRLTVL.

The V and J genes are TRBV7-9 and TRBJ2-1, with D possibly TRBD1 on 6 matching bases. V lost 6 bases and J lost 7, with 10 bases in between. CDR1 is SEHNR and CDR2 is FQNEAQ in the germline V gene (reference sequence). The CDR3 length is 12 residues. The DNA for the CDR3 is TGTGCCAGCAGGAGACAGGTTAATGAGCAGTTCTTC. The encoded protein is CASRRQVNEQFF.

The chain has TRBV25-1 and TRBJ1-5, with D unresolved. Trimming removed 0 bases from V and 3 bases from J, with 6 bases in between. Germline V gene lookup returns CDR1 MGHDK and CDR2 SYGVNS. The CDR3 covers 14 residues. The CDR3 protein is CASSEYPVNQPQHF. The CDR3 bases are TGTGCCAGCAGTGAATACCCAGTCAATCAGCCCCAGCATTTT.

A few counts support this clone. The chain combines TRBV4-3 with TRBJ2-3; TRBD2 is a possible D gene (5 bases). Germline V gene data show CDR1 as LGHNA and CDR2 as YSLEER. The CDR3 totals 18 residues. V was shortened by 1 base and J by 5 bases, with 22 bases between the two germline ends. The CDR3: CASSQAHLSSSGKDTQYF. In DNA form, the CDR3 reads TGCGCCAGCAGCCAAGCGCACCTGTCTAGCAGCGGTAAAGATACGCAGTATTTT.

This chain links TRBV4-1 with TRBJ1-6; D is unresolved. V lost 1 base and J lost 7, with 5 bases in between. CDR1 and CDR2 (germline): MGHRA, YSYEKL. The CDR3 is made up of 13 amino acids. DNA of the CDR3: TGCGCCAGCAGCCAAGTAGCCAATTCACCCCTCCACTTT. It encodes CASSQVANSPLHF.

The DNA for the CDR3 is TGTGCCGCCCGGGGGAGGGAGGGAAACACTGAAGCTTTCTTT. The encoded protein is CAARGREGNTEAFF. The chain links TRBV6-5 to TRBJ1-1, with a weak D call TRBD1 (5 bases). The CDR3 totals 14 residues. Per the germline V gene, CDR1 is MNHEY and CDR2 is SVGAGI. V lost 11 bases and J lost 2, with 18 bases in between.